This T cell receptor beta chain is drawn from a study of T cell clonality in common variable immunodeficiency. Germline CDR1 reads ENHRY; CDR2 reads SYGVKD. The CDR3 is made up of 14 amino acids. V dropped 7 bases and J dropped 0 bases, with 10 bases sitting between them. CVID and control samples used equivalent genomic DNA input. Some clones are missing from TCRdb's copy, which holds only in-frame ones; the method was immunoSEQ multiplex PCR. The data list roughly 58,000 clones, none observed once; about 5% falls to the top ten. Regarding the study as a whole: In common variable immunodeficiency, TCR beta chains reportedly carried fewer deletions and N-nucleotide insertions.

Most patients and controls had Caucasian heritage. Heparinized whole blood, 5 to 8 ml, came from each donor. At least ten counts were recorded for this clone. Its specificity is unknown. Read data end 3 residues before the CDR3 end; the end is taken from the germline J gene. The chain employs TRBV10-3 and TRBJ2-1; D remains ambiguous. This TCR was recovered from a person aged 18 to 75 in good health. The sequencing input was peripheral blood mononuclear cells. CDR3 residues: CAITDISSYNEQFF. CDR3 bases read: TGTGCCATCACTGACATCAGCTCCTACAATGAG.